The entry that follows covers one T cell receptor beta chain sequence. This clone has just a few counts. Its antigen is unknown. No base qualities exist here, and no much larger clone lies one base off it. The method behind the library was the immunoSEQ multiplex PCR assay. Imported from immuneACCESS, the table was reduced by TCRdb to in-frame sequences with V and J called. These copies leave out some clones; in studies compared against another copy, an unresolved V gene accounts for under half, and the cause of the remainder is not known. In all, the sample holds about 400,000 clones, and roughly 94% of those were seen once. Roughly 0.02% of the sample belongs to the ten largest clones. There are 14 amino acids in the CDR3, from cysteine to phenylalanine inclusive. CDR3 DNA is the only sequence kept; it has 42 bases, read in frame from the first base. The germline V gene gives CDR1 as LGHNA and CDR2 as YNFKEQ. V was cut back by 3 bases and J by 4 bases, leaving a gap of 12 bases between them.

The data are from a study of shared T cell receptors in the human thymus (dated by TCRdb to about 2021). Describing the broader study: The study investigated the way shared, self-reactive T-cell receptor alpha chains are produced in the human thymus.

Sequences were obtained from thymocytes. The clonotype originates from a human donor. The rearranged segments are TRBV4-2 and TRBJ1-2; the D gene is possibly TRBD1, with 5 bases matching. The base sequence is TGTGCCAGCAGCCACGGCAGGGAGGGCTATGGCTACACCTTC. Protein translation: CASSHGREGYGYTF.